This TCR beta chain appears in the sequencing data of a study of cytomegalovirus exposure and HLA in healthy donors. The PCR used 60 Vbeta and 13 Jbeta primers. Sequenced by immunoSEQ multiplex PCR; TCRdb stores in-frame clones only, minus some. The data hold some 90,000 clones, with approximately 78% observed a single time. Sequencing used PBMCs. The TCR was taken from a male donor in good health and CMV-seropositive.

CDR3 bases: TGTGCCAGCAGCTTGGGACAGGCTGCCTGGGAGCAGTACTTC. Its translation is CASSLGQAAWEQYF. This chain connects TRBV7-9 to TRBJ2-7, with 8 bases that match TRBD1. V lost 3 bases to trimming and J lost 7 bases; unmatched junction nucleotides: 8. From germline, CDR1 is SEHNR and CDR2 FQNEAQ (reference sequence). CDR3 length: 14 residues.